This T cell receptor (beta chain) emerged from a study of cytomegalovirus exposure and HLA in healthy donors (dated by TCRdb to 2017 to 2019). Notes on the research overall: In an earlier analysis of approximately 640 of the donors, 250 to 350 Gb of sequence data and 100 million or so unique TCR beta sequences from about 190 million T cells were reported. Several DR-DQ haplotypes were treated as single units for association and clustering because of strong linkage in the cohort. Among about 390 genotyped donors of the cohort, an average of around 240,000 unique TCR beta nucleotide sequences were sequenced per donor, roughly 20% of them non-productive. The study profiled the T cell repertoires of hundreds of subjects by immunosequencing and related them to cytomegalovirus serostatus. Of the roughly 410 genotyped donors, 75% to 85% were placed in the genetic ancestry cluster associated with self-reported Caucasian donors. The number of typed donors differed by locus: about 629-630 for A, B, C, DRB1 and DQB1; approximately 530 for DQA1; over 600 for DPA1; and 400 to 480 for DPB1. HLA typing covered class I and class II loci at four-digit resolution. An early release covering approximately 600 HLA-typed donors comprised about 320 gigabases of sequencing data and around 80 million unique TCR sequences. An earlier analysis of approximately 640 of the donors applied high-throughput TCR beta sequencing to assess whether each TCR beta V gene segment acted as functional or pseudogenic. In the later analysis, no new phenotypic data were used to find candidate immune exposures; instead, reliance was placed on TCR beta sequences and their occurrence across donors. Every repertoire in the discovery cohort had been generated on one and the same sequencing platform. Genome-wide SNP genotypes for about 60% of the roughly 670 donors were used in a later genetic analysis, which treated that subset as a discovery cohort. To predict cytomegalovirus infection status, the study combined high-throughput TCR immunosequencing, statistical association of individual TCRs with disease status, and machine learning. In addition to the first cohort of 500 to 850 subjects, a separate validation cohort of 120 different subjects was used. The study was designed to test whether signatures of past pathogen exposure could be identified by cataloging public T cell receptors. In a later analysis, previously published TCR beta repertoires from about 670 donors were re-analyzed and high-resolution HLA genotyping was added so that TCR occurrence patterns could be studied. Alongside the repertoire data, information on donor age, sex, ethnicity and CMV serostatus was compiled.

For CDR1 and CDR2, the germline V gene lists SGHDT and YYEEEE. V loses 1 base at its end and J loses 2 bases; junction bases beyond the gene matches: 9. The CDR3, cysteine through phenylalanine, is 17 amino acids long. Here the CDR3 DNA is all that survives: 51 bases in frame from base 1. Regarding this clone: This receptor's antigen is unknown. The record has no base qualities; no much larger clone is one base away.

What the authors observed across the whole study: A later analysis found that most CMV-associated TCR beta chains appeared HLA-restricted, with HLA associations seemingly driven largely by CMV exposure. An earlier analysis of 587 of the donors showed that most TCR beta V segments appeared in productive rearrangements either about 87% or about 30% of the time, which broadly matched IMGT annotations. The study listed approximately 150 TCR beta chains as associated with cytomegalovirus. Sequencing depth was assumed to be roughly uniform across donors in the presence/absence analyses, though that assumption may not hold. Most TCR sequences were observed very rarely across donors, whereas some public TCRs were present in many individuals. HLA typing was unavailable for some donors at each locus, so association tests used only the typed subset. Some IMGT-functional V segments, including TRBV6-2 and TRBV6-3, could not be distinguished by the 87-base-pair reads and were therefore excluded. Three of the identified cytomegalovirus-associated TCR beta chains were confirmed in vitro to be specific for cytomegalovirus antigens. A later analysis found that HLA-associated TCR beta chains were more clonally expanded and had lower generation probabilities than equally common non-associated chains. Only TCR beta chains were sequenced in this cohort, and the absence of alpha or paired-chain data limited detectable features. Specific HLA alleles were associated with 15,000 to 20,000 TCR beta sequences at a false discovery rate of 0.05 in a later analysis. In a later analysis, the rate of TCR association differed among HLA loci, with DRB1 alleles having the most associated TCRs and HLA-C alleles having the fewest. V-gene and J-gene trimming of TCR beta chains was associated with a missense DCLRE1C variant in a later genetic analysis, and the association was replicated in an independent cohort. A later analysis reported that several top co-occurrence clusters appeared linked to parvovirus B19, influenza, CMV and Epstein-Barr virus. Because counts were too low, approximately 15 rarely observed V segments, including chromosome 9 orphons, were excluded from the earlier analysis of 587 of the donors. The classifier was reported to diagnose cytomegalovirus status with high specificity and sensitivity in both the original and validation cohorts. For the cohort, immune exposure information was limited to CMV serostatus. A later genetic analysis reported fewer N-insertions in productive TCRs among donors in an Asian-associated ancestry cluster than the 666-donor mean. According to the authors, the approach could potentially be generalized to other disease states and immunological phenotypes. A cluster of highly shared sequence variants was judged likely to represent a technical artifact of the sequencing pipeline. Strong co-occurrence of HLA alleles, especially DR and DQ, made assigning TCR associations to individual alleles difficult. Correlated functional status among segregating V segments might be attributable to linkage disequilibrium, but an unknown experimental factor could not be ruled out. A further reported finding was that TCR beta sequences accurately predicted the HLA-A and HLA-B alleles for most subjects in the first cohort.

The cohort was made up of under 800 healthy bone marrow donors. At the time of sampling, every cohort member was nominally healthy, though immune exposures that went unrecorded were likely present. The donor was CMV seronegative and belonged to the group of 380 or so seronegative cohort members. A peripheral blood sample was collected from each donor, and TCR beta sequencing was performed on peripheral blood mononuclear cells. The Qiagen DNeasy Blood Extraction Kit was used to extract genomic DNA from the blood cell samples. Library construction relied on the immunoSEQ multiplex PCR assay. For the multiplex PCR, a mixture combining 60 forward primers for TCR Vbeta segments and 13 reverse primers for TCR Jbeta segments was used. The CDR3 region of rearranged TCR beta genes was amplified from genomic DNA with a multiplex PCR assay. Amplified TCR beta libraries were sequenced as 87-base-pair reads on the Illumina HiSeq System. The study's own analysis went as follows. A later analysis tallied around 80 million unique TCR beta chains across the 660 or so repertoires, and some 10 million of those chains were shared by two or more donors. Raw reads were error-corrected and collapsed into unique sequences with a nearest-neighbor algorithm that merged closely related sequences to remove PCR and sequencing errors. Alignment of CDR3 sequences to IMGT reference sequences was used to assign V, D and J gene segments. For a sequence to be retained, a match of at least six nucleotides to both a V gene segment and a J gene segment was required. Rearrangements were classified as productive when the CDR3 lacked stop codons and remained in frame with V and J, and all other rearrangements were classified as non-productive. CDR3 was defined by IMGT convention, running from the second conserved V-encoded cysteine to the conserved J-encoded phenylalanine. The earlier analysis of fewer than 750 of the donors excluded sequences that lacked an unambiguous match to a single V gene segment. An earlier analysis of fewer than 750 of the donors classified V segments as functional when productive rearrangements were above 56.7% and as segregating when the standard deviation between donors was above 5%. A statistical classification framework was built for diagnosing cytomegalovirus status from the catalog of TCR beta chain sequences. A later analysis assigned V and J genes by comparing TCR nucleotide sequences with IMGT/GENE-DB human TR gene sequences. In a later analysis, CDR3 sequences and most-parsimonious VDJ recombination scenarios were assigned using the TCRdist pipeline. In a later analysis, every TCR beta chain was defined by the combination of its CDR3 amino acid sequence and its V-gene family, and reads without a unique V-gene family were dropped. As a way to deal with suspected cross-contamination and a sequencing artifact, a later analysis dropped roughly 600 nucleotide sequences that were highly shared and had low generation probability. A later analysis calculated a clonal expansion index for each public chain from normalized within-repertoire ranks of inferred template counts. In a later analysis, generation probabilities were computed with a VDJ recombination model fitted to out-of-frame rearrangements, and the resulting probabilities were checked against IGoR. In a later analysis, hypergeometric tests were used to score TCR-TCR, TCR-HLA and TCR-CMV co-occurrence, with a repertoire-size bias correction applied to TCR pairs. In a later analysis, false discovery rates were estimated by permuting HLA or CMV assignments 20 times. In a later analysis, co-occurring TCRs were grouped using DBSCAN, and TCRdist sequence similarity was added for clustering within HLA-allele-positive subsets. Co-occurrence clustering excluded repertoires with fewer than 30,000 or more than 120,000 public chains, plus five with anomalous nucleotide sharing. The source is immuneACCESS, and TCRdb retained only in-frame sequences with V and J called. Part of the clones is not carried over; for the studies checked, unresolved V genes explain less than half of this, and the remainder is unexplained. From that table come the V and J calls and clone size; the DNA was used to work out D and trimming. In this sample the table shows under 110,000 clones, approximately 75% of which occur a single time. The ten largest clones add up to approximately 2% of the sample.

The chain couples TRBV5-6 to TRBJ1-3; the central 7 bases match TRBD1. The TCR was taken from a woman aged 35 to 49 in good health and CMV-seronegative. The sample consisted of PBMCs. The sequenced DNA: TGTGCCAGCAGCTTGATCGTAGGGGGCCCTACTGGAAACACCATATATTTT. Its coded protein is CASSLIVGGPTGNTIYF.